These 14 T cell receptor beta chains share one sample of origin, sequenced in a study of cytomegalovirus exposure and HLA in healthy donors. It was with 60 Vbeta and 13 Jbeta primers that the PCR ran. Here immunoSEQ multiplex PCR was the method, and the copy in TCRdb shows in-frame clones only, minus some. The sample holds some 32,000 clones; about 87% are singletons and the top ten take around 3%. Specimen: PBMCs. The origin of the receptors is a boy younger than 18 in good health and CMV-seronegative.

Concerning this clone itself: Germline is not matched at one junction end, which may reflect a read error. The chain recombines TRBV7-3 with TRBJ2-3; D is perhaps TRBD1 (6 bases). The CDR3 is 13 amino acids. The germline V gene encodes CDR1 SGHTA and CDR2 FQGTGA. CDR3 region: CASSLTKGAQGIF. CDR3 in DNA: TGTGCCAGCAGCTTAACGAAAGGGGCGCAGGGGATTTTT. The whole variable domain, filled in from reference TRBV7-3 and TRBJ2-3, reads GAGVSQTPSNKVTEKGKYVELRCDPISGHTALYWYRQSLGQGPEFLIYFQGTGAADDSGLPNDRFFAVRPEGSVSTLKIQRTERGDSAVYLCASSLTKGAQGIFGPGTRLTVL.

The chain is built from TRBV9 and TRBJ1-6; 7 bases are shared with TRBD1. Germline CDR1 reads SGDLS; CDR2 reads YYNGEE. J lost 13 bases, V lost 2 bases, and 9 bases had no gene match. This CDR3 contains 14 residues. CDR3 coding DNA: TGTGCCAGCAGCGTCGGAGGGGGCCCCGGTCCCCTCCACTTT. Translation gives CASSVGGGPGPLHF.

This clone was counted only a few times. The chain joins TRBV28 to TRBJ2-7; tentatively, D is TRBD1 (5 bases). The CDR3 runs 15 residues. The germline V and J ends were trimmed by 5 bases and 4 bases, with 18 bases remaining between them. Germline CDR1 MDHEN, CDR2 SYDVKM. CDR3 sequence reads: CASSKRQIPLYEQYF. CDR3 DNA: TGTGCCAGCAGTAAAAGACAGATACCGCTTTACGAGCAGTACTTC.

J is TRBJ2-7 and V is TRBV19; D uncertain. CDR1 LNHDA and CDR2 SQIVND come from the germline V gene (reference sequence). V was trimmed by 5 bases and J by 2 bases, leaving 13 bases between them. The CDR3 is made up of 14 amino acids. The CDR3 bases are TGTGCCAGTAGTGTCTTCCTGACTGCCTACGAGCAGTACTTC. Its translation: CASSVFLTAYEQYF. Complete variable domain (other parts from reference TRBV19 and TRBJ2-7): DGGITQSPKYLFRKEGQNVTLSCEQNLNHDAMYWYRQDPGQGLRLIYYSQIVNDFQKGDIAEGYSVSREKKESFPLTVTSAQKNPTAFYLCASSVFLTAYEQYFGPGTRLTVT.

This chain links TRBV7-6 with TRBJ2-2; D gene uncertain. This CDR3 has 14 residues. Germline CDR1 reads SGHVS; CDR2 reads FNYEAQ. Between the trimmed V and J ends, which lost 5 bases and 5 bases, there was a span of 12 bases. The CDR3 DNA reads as TGTGCCAGCAGCAATGCGATGACAACCGGGGAGCTGTTTTTT. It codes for CASSNAMTTGELFF.

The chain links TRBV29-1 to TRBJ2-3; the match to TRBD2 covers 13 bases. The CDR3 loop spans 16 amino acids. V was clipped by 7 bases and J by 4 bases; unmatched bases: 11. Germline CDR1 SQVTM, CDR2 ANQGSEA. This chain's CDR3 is CSGATSGGSPADTQYF. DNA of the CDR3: TGCAGCGGGGCGACTAGCGGGGGGTCCCCGGCAGATACGCAGTATTTT.

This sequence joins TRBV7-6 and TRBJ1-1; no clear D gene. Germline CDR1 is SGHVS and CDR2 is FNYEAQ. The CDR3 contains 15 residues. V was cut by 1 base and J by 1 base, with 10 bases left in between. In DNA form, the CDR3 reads TGTGCCAGCAGCTTAGGATGGCAAAAGAACACTGAAGCTTTCTTT. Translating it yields CASSLGWQKNTEAFF.

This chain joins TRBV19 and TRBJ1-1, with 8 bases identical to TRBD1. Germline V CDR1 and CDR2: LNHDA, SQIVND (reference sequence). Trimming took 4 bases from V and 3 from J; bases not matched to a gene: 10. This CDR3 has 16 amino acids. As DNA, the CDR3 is TGTGCCAGTAGTACCGGACAGGGACGTAAGGACACTGAAGCTTTCTTT. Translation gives CASSTGQGRKDTEAFF. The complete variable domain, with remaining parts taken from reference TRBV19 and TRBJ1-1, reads DGGITQSPKYLFRKEGQNVTLSCEQNLNHDAMYWYRQDPGQGLRLIYYSQIVNDFQKGDIAEGYSVSREKKESFPLTVTSAQKNPTAFYLCASSTGQGRKDTEAFFGQGTRLTVV.

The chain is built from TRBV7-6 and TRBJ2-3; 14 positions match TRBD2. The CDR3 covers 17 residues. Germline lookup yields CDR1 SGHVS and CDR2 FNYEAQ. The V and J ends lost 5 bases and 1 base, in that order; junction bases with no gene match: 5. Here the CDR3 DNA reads TGTGCCAGCAGCGCAAGACTAGCGGGGGGGGGCACAGATACGCAGTATTTT. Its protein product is CASSARLAGGGTDTQYF. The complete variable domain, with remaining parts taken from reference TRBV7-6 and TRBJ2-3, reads GAGVSQSPRYKVTKRGQDVALRCDPISGHVSLYWYRQALGQGPEFLTYFNYEAQQDKSGLPNDRFSAERPEGSISTLTIQRTEQRDSAMYRCASSARLAGGGTDTQYFGPGTRLTVL.

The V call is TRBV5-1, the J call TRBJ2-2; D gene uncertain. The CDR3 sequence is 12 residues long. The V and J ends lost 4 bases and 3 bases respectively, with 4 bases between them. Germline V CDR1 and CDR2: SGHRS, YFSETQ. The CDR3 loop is CASSIDTGELFF. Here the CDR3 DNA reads TGCGCCAGCAGCATAGACACCGGGGAGCTGTTTTTT.

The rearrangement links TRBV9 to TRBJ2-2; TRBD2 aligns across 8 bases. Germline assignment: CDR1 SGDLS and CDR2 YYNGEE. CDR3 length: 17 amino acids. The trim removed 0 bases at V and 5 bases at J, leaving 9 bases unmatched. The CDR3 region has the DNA TGTGCCAGCAGCGTAGCGGGGGGGCCGGCGGGAACCGGGGAGCTGTTTTTT. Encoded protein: CASSVAGGPAGTGELFF.

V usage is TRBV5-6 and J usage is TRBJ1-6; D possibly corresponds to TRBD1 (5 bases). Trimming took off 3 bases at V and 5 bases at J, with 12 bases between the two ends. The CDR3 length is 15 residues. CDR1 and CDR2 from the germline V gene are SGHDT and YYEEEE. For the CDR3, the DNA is TGTGCCAGCAGCTCAGGGATGTTGCATAATTCACCCCTCCACTTT. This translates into CASSSGMLHNSPLHF.

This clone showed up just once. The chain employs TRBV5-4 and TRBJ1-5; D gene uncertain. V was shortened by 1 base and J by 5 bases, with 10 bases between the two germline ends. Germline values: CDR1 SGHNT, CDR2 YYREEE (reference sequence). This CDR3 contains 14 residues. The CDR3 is CASSLLGVDQPQHF. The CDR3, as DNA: TGTGCCAGCAGCTTGTTGGGAGTAGATCAGCCCCAGCATTTT.

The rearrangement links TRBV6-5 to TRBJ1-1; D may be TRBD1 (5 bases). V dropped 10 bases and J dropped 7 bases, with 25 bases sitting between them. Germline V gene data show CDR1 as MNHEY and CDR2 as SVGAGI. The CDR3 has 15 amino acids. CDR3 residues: CATSLNQGAANEAFF. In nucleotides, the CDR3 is TGTGCCACGTCACTCAACCAAGGGGCCGCTAATGAAGCTTTCTTT.